A single sample is the source of the 11 T cell receptor beta chains below, sequenced in a study of human T cells and chemical hapten exposure. Time point reported: patch test 2, 6 weeks after DPC sensitization. Treatment of the sample: therapeutic diphenylcyclopropenone sensitization with weekly scalp DPC. In TCRdb, the RACE reads were re-called with MiXCR into one record per CDR3 protein. Of fewer than 150,000 distinct CDR3 sequences listed, about 10% were seen once; the top ten hold 1.3% to 1.5%. Sequenced material: whole blood, taken in connection with sensitization to the hapten diphenylcyclopropenone (DPC). The receptors here all came from a woman aged 45-65 years with alopecia areata. Some clones in this sample may be carry-over from other donors' samples.

This clonotype was seen a handful of times. The chain employs TRBV29-1 and TRBJ2-5; 7 bases align to TRBD1. This CDR3 is built from 12 residues. With V trimmed by 8 bases and J by 5 bases, 8 bases remained unmatched. CDR1 SQVTM and CDR2 ANQGSEA come from the germline V gene. CDR3 DNA: TGCAGCCATCAGGGGGTAGACGAGACCCAGTACTTC. It specifies CSHQGVDETQYF.

In its sample, this clonotype was seen many times. The rearrangement uses TRBV3-1 and TRBJ1-1; no definite D call. CDR3 length equals 14 residues. CDR1 is LGHDT, CDR2 YNNKEL, per germline (reference sequence). V shed 1 base and J shed 1 base, with 7 bases lying between them. The CDR3 spells CASSQASANTEAFF. In nucleotides, the CDR3 is TGTGCCAGCAGCCAAGCCTCAGCGAACACTGAAGCTTTCTTT. Using reference TRBV3-1 and TRBJ1-1 for the parts outside the CDR3, the full variable domain is DTAVSQTPKYLVTQMGNDKSIKCEQNLGHDTMYWYKQDSKKFLKIMFSYNNKELIINETVPNRFSPKSPDKAHLNLHINSLELGDSAVYFCASSQASANTEAFFGQGTRLTVV.

The chain is built from TRBV4-3 and TRBJ2-1; the D is unclear. CDR3 length: 15 residues. CDR1 is LGHNA, CDR2 YSLEER, per germline. Trimming removed 0 bases at V and 4 bases at J, with 10 bases between. This CDR3 reads CASSQEARSYNEQFF. The CDR3 DNA reads as TGCGCCAGCAGCCAAGAGGCGAGATCTTACAATGAGCAGTTCTTC.

This clonotype was detected only a few times. This sequence joins TRBV20-1 and TRBJ2-7; tentatively, D is TRBD2 (6 bases). V lost 5 bases and J lost 9, with 17 bases in between. The CDR3 contains 12 residues. Germline V gives CDR1 DFQATT, CDR2 SNEGSKA (reference sequence). CDR3 coding DNA: TGCAGTGCTGGGGACTTGGTATCCGGGCAGTACTTC. Translated, it gives CSAGDLVSGQYF.

The chain has TRBV6-2 or TRBV6-3 and TRBJ1-6, with 7 bases that match TRBD1. With 7 bases clipped from V and 6 bases from J, the junction kept 9 bases outside the gene matches. Germline V gives CDR1 MNHEY, CDR2 SVGEGT. This CDR3 region has 15 residues. CDR3 coding DNA: TGTGCCAGCAACATCGAGGGACAGCCTAATTCACCCCTCCACTTT. It specifies CASNIEGQPNSPLHF.

In this sample, this clonotype turned up a few times. The chain has TRBV7-2 and TRBJ2-5, with a tentative D call TRBD2 (6 bases). The CDR3 extends over 16 amino acids. Germline CDR1 is SGHTA and CDR2 is FQGNSA. The V gene lost 0 bases and the J gene lost 2 bases, with 13 bases spanning the gap. For the CDR3, the DNA is TGTGCCAGCAGCTTAGCCTCCTTTAGCGGTCAAGAGACCCAGTACTTC. Amino acid sequence: CASSLASFSGQETQYF. The variable domain in full, with the rest retrieved from reference TRBV7-2 and TRBJ2-5, is GAGVSQSPSNKVTEKGKDVELRCDPISGHTALYWYRQSLGQGLEFLIYFQGNSAPDKSGLPSDRFSAERTGGSVSTLTIQRTQQEDSAVYLCASSLASFSGQETQYFGPGTRLLVL.

The chain employs TRBV5-6 and TRBJ2-7; 7 bases map to TRBD2. Trimming took 2 bases from V and 2 from J; bases not matched to a gene: 7. Germline values: CDR1 SGHDT, CDR2 YYEEEE. The CDR3 runs to 15 residues. CDR3 nucleotide sequence: TGTGCCAGCAGCTTTTGGAGCGGGGCTACCTACGAGCAGTACTTC. Its translation is CASSFWSGATYEQYF.

This clonotype was detected many times. The chain recombines TRBV12-3 or TRBV12-4 with TRBJ2-7; D perhaps matches TRBD1 (5 bases). The V gene lost 5 bases and the J gene lost 3 bases, with 14 bases spanning the gap. The CDR3 sequence is 14 residues long. CDR3 sequence (DNA): TGTGCCAGCAGTCCATCGACAGTCCACTACGAGCAGTACTTC. It codes for CASSPSTVHYEQYF.

This clonotype was seen only a few times. This chain links TRBV18 with TRBJ1-1; 9 nucleotides line up with TRBD1. CDR1 is KGHSH, CDR2 LQKENI, per germline. V lost 2 bases to trimming and J lost 1 base; unmatched junction nucleotides: 2. This CDR3 contains 15 residues. DNA for the CDR3: TGTGCCAGCTCACCATTGGGACAGGGGAACACTGAAGCTTTCTTT. This encodes CASSPLGQGNTEAFF.

There are many counts of this clonotype. CDR3 nucleotide sequence: TGTGCCAGCAGTGTCGCACTAAACACCGGGGAGCTGTTTTTT. Residues: CASSVALNTGELFF. J is TRBJ2-2 and V is TRBV6-2 or TRBV6-3; D unresolved. The V gene lost 5 bases and the J gene lost 2 bases, with 9 bases spanning the gap. Germline-derived CDR1 and CDR2 are MNHEY and SVGEGT. The CDR3 length is 14 residues.

The table lists this clonotype with a few counts. V usage is TRBV18 and J usage is TRBJ2-2; no clear D gene. V lost 1 base and J lost 4, with 10 bases in between. There are 15 residues in the CDR3. Germline loops: CDR1 KGHSH, CDR2 LQKENI. CDR3 sequence (DNA): TGTGCCAGCTCACCACAGGGTACGGGCACCGGGGAGCTGTTTTTT. Translation: CASSPQGTGTGELFF. The whole variable domain, filled in from reference TRBV18 and TRBJ2-2, reads NAGVMQNPRHLVRRRGQEARLRCSPMKGHSHVYWYRQLPEEGLKFMVYLQKENIIDESGMPKERFSAEFPKEGPSILRIQQVVRGDSAAYFCASSPQGTGTGELFFGEGSRLTVL.